This paragraph reports one TCR beta chain. Produced via immunoSEQ multiplex PCR; TCRdb's table is partial and in-frame only. The sample holds over 70,000 clones; roughly 89% are singletons and the top ten take less than 9%. The sample comes from a study of control samples from healthy donors and cancer patients. Germline loops: CDR1 MDHEN, CDR2 SYDVKM. V lost 2 bases to trimming and J lost 5 bases, with 18 bases between them. This CDR3 has 16 amino acids. The sample taken for sequencing was blood. V usage is TRBV28 and J usage is TRBJ1-2; D gene ambiguous. This sequence originates from a woman aged 55-69 years in good health. The CDR3 is CASSLGPSLSWYGYTF. The CDR3, as DNA: TGTGCCAGCAGTTTAGGACCCAGCCTCTCATGGTATGGCTACACCTTC.